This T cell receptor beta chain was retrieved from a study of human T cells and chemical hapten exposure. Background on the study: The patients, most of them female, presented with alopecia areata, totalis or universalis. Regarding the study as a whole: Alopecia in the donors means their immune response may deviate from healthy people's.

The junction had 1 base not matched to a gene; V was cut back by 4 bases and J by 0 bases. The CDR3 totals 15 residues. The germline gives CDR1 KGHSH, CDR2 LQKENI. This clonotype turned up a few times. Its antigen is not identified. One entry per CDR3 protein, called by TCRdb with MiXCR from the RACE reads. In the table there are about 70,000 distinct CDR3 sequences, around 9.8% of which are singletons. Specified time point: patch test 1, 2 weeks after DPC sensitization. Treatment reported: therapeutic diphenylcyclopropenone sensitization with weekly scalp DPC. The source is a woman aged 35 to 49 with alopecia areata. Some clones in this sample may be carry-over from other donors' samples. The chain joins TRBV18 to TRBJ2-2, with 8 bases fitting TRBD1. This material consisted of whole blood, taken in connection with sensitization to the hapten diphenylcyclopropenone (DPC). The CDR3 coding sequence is TGTGCCAGCTCACAGGGACAGGCGAACACCGGGGAGCTGTTTTTT. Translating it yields CASSQGQANTGELFF.